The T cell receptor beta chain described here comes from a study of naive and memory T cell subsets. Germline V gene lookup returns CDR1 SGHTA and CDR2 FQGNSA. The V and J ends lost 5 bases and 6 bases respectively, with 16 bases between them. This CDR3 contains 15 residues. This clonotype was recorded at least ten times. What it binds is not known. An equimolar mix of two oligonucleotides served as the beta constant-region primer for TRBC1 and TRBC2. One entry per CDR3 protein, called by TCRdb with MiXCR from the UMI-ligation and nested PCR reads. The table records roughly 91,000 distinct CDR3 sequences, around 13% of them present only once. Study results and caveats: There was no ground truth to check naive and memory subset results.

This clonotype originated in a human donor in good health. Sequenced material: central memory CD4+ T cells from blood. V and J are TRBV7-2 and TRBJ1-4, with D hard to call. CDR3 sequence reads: CASSRSPGGDEKLFF. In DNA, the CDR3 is TGTGCCAGCAGCCGTAGTCCGGGTGGGGATGAAAAACTGTTTTTT.